These 4 T cell receptor beta chains were all obtained from the same sample, sequenced in a study of blood T cell repertoires in COVID-19. Profiled with immunoSEQ multiplex PCR; TCRdb holds only in-frame clones, not every one. Of about 270,000 clones listed, 83% are singletons. Sequences were obtained from peripheral blood. The receptors derive from a woman in her fifties or sixties who had recovered from COVID-19.

The chain joins TRBV2 to TRBJ2-3; 14 positions match TRBD2. Trimming at V came to 6 bases and at J to 6 bases, leaving 5 bases not matched to a gene. Germline loops: CDR1 SNHLY, CDR2 FYNNEI. The CDR3 loop spans 15 amino acids. CDR3 region: CASRGLAGVVDTQYF. CDR3 nucleotide sequence: TGTGCCAGCAGGGGACTAGCGGGGGTTGTTGATACGCAGTATTTT.

The chain is built from TRBV25-1 and TRBJ2-1; 9 bases are shared with TRBD1. Germline V lookup: CDR1 MGHDK, CDR2 SYGVNS. V lost 6 bases and J lost 5; bases outside the gene matches: 5. There are 14 residues in the CDR3. The CDR3 here is CASRRQGDNNEQFF. In nucleotides, the CDR3 is TGTGCCAGCAGGCGACAGGGGGACAACAATGAGCAGTTCTTC. Together with reference TRBV25-1 and TRBJ2-1, the CDR3 gives the full variable domain: EADIYQTPRYLVIGTGKKITLECSQTMGHDKMYWYQQDPGMELHLIHYSYGVNSTEKGDLSSESTVSRIRTEHFPLTLESARPSHTSQYLCASRRQGDNNEQFFGPGTRLTVL.

The V gene is TRBV7-2, the J gene TRBJ2-3; 9 bases are a match to TRBD1. The germline V gene encodes CDR1 SGHTA and CDR2 FQGNSA. V lost 4 bases, J lost 4 bases, and 3 bases stayed unmatched. CDR3 length: 14 residues. The CDR3 DNA is TGTGCCAGCAGCTCCCGACAGGGGGCAGATACGCAGTATTTT. This gives the protein CASSSRQGADTQYF.

The chain is built from TRBV6-1 and TRBJ1-3; 12 nucleotides align to TRBD1. This CDR3 is 19 amino acids long. Germline V gives CDR1 MNHNS, CDR2 SASEGT. V lost 2 bases, J lost 0 bases, and 8 bases stayed unmatched. The CDR3 DNA follows: TGTGCCAGCAGTGAACCGGGGACAGGGGGCCCTAGCTCTGGAAACACCATATATTTT. It yields the protein CASSEPGTGGPSSGNTIYF.